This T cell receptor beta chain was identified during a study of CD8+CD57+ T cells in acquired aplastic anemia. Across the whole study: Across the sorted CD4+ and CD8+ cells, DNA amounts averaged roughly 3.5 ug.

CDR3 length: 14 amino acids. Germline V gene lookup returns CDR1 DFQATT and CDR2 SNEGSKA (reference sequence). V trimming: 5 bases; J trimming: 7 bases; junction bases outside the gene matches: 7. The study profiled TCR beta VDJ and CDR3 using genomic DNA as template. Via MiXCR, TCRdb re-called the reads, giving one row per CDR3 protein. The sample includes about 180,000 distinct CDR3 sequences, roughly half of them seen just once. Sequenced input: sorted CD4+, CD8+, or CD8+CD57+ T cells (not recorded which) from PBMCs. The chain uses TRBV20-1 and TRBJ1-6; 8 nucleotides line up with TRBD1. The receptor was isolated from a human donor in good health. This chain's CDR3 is CSAAGTGGNSPLHF. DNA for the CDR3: TGCAGTGCTGCCGGGACAGGTGGAAATTCACCCCTCCACTTT.